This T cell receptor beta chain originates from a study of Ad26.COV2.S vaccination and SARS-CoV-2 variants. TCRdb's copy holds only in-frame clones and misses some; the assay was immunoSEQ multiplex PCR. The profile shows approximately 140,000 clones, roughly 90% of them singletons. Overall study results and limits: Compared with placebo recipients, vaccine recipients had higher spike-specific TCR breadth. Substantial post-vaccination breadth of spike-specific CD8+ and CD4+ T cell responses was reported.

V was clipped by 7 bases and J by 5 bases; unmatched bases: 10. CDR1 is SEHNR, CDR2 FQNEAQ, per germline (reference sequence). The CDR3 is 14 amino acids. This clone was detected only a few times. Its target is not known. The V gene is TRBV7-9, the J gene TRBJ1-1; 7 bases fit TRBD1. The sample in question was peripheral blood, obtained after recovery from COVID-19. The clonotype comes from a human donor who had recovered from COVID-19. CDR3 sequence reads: CASKGTDLETEAFF. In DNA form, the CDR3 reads TGTGCCAGCAAGGGGACAGACTTAGAGACTGAAGCTTTCTTT.